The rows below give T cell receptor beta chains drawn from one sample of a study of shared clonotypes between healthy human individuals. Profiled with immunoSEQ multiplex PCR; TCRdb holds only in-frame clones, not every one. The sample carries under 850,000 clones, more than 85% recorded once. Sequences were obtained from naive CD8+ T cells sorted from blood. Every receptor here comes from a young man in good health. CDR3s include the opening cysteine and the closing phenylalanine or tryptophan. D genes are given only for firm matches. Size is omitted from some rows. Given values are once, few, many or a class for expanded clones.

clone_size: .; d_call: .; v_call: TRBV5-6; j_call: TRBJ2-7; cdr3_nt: TGTGCCAGCAGCTTGTACCCCACAGGATCCTACGAGCAGTACTTC; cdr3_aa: CASSLYPTGSYEQYF
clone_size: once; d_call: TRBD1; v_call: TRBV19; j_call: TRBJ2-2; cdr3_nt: TGTGCCAGTAGTATAGGGACAGGGTATGACACCGGGGAGCTGTTTTTT; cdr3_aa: CASSIGTGYDTGELFF
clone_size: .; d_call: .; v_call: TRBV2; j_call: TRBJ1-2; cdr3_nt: TGTGCCAGCCTCACTATTGGCTACACCTTC; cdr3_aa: CASLTIGYTF
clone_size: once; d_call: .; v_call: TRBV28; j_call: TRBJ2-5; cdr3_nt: TGTGCCAGCAGTTTCCGTGCAGTGAGAGAGACCCAGTACTTC; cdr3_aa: CASSFRAVRETQYF
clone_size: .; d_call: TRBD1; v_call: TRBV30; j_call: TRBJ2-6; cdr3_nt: TGTGCCTGGGGCAGGGGGCTATCTGGGGCCAACGTCCTGACTTTC; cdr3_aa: CAWGRGLSGANVLTF
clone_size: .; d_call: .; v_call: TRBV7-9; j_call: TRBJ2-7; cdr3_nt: TGTGCCAGCAGCTCGTTAGCGGCCCACTACGAGCAGTACTTC; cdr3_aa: CASSSLAAHYEQYF
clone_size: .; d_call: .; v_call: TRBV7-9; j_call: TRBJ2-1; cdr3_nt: TGTGCCAGCACTCCTTACATAAATGAGCAGTTCTTC; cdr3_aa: CASTPYINEQFF
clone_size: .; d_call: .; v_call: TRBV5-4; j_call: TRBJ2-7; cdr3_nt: TGTGCCAGCAGCTACTTGGGGACTTATGACTCCTACGAGCAGTACTTC; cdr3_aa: CASSYLGTYDSYEQYF
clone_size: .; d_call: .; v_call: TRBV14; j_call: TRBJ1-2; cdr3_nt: TGTGCCAGCAGGGCCTGGGGTGAAGGCTACACCTTC; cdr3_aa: CASRAWGEGYTF
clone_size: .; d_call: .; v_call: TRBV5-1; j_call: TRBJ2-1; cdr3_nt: TGCGCCAGCAGCGGGGATCAAAGGATATCCTACAATGAGCAGTTCTTC; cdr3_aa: CASSGDQRISYNEQFF
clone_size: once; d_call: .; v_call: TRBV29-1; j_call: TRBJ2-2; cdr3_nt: TGCAGCGTTGACCAGCAAACCGGGGAGCTGTTTTTT; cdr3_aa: CSVDQQTGELFF
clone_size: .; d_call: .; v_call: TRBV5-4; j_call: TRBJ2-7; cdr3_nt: TGTGCCAGCAGCGGAAGGCCCGGAGGGGGGGAGGCCGAGCAGTACTTC; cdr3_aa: CASSGRPGGGEAEQYF
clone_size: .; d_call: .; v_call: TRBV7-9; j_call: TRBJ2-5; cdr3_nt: TGTGCCAGCAGCCCCTCGGGGGCGCGGGAGACCCAGTACTTC; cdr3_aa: CASSPSGARETQYF
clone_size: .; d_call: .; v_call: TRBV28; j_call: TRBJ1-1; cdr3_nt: TGTGCCAGCAGTTCGCCCCTCCTCGGGGTTACTGAAGCTTTCTTT; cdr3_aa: CASSSPLLGVTEAFF
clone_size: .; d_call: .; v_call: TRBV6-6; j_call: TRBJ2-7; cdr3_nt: TGTGCCAGCAGTTACGCCGAGGGGGGCGGCTACGAGCAGTACTTC; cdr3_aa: CASSYAEGGGYEQYF
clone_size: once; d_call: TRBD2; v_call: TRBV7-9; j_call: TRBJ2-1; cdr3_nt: TGTGCCAGCAGCTTACTCCGGGAGGCTTCTCCTGAGCAGTTCTTC; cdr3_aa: CASSLLREASPEQFF
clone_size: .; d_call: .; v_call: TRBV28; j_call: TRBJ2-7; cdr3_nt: TGTGCCAGCAGGGCTCAAACCTACGAGCAGTACTTC; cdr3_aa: CASRAQTYEQYF
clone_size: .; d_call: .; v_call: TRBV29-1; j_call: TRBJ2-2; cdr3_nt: TGCAGCGTTGAAGGAGGAAGGGGGTCGGCCGGGGAGCTGTTTTTT; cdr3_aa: CSVEGGRGSAGELFF
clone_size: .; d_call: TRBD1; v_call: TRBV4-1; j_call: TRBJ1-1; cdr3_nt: TGCGCCAGCAGCCAAGAAAGACAGGGATTAGCTGAAGCTTTCTTT; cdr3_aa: CASSQERQGLAEAFF
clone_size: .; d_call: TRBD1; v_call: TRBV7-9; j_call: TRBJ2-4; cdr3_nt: TGTGCCAGCAGCATTATCCGACAGGGCGGAACCAAAAACATTCAGTACTTC; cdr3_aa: CASSIIRQGGTKNIQYF
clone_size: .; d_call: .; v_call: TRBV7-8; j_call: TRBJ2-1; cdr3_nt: TGTGCCAGCAGCTTGGCTACGGCGGGGTACAATGAGCAGTTCTTC; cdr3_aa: CASSLATAGYNEQFF
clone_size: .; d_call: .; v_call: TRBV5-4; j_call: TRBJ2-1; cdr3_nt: TGTGCCAGCAGCTTGGGGCTAGTCAATGAGCAGTTCTTC; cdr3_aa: CASSLGLVNEQFF
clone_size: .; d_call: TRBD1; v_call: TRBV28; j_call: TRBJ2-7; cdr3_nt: TGTGCCAGCAGTTTCCTCAGGACAGGGTCCTACGAGCAGTACTTC; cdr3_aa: CASSFLRTGSYEQYF
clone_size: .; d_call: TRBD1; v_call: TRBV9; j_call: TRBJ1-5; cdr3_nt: TGTGCCAGCAGCGGGACAGGGAATCAGCCCCAGCATTTT; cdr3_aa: CASSGTGNQPQHF
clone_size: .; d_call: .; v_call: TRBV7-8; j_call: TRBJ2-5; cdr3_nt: TGTGCCAGCAAGTGGTACCAAGAGACCCAGTACTTC; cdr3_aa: CASKWYQETQYF
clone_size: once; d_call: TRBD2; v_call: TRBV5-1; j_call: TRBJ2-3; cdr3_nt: TGCGCCAGCAGCGGAGCGGGGGGCCTCACAGATACGCAGTATTTT; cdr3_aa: CASSGAGGLTDTQYF
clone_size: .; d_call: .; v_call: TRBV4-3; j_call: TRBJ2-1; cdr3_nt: TGCGCCAGCAGCCAAGCGGGATCCTACAATGAGCAGTTCTTC; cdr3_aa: CASSQAGSYNEQFF
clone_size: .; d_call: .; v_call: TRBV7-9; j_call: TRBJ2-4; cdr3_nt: TGTGCCAGCAGCTTAATCCAGGGAGCCAAAAACATTCAGTACTTC; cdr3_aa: CASSLIQGAKNIQYF
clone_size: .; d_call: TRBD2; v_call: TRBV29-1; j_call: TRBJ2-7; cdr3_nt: TGCAGCGTTGAAGGAAGCGGGACCTACGAGCAGTACTTC; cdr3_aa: CSVEGSGTYEQYF
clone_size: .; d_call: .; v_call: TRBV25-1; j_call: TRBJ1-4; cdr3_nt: TGTGCCAGCAGTGAATATAAAGCAACTAATGAAAAACTGTTTTTT; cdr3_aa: CASSEYKATNEKLFF
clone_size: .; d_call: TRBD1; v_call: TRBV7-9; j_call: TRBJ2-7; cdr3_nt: TGTGCCAGCAGCTCCTCCCGGGACAGATACGAGCAGTACTTC; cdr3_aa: CASSSSRDRYEQYF
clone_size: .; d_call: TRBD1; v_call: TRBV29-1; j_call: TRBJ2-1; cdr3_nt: TGCAGCGTTGAACCGCTGACAGGGAAGGCTGGAGCTGAGCAGTTCTTC; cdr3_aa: CSVEPLTGKAGAEQFF
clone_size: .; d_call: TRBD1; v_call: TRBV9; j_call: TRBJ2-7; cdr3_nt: TGTGCCAGCAGCACCGGGGCAGGACAGGGCGACGAGCAGTACTTC; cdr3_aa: CASSTGAGQGDEQYF
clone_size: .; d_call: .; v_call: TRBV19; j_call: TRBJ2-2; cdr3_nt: TGTGCCAGCATGGCGGACACTAACACCGGGGAGCTGTTTTTT; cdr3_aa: CASMADTNTGELFF
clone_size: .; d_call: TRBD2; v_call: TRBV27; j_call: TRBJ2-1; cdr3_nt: TGTGCCAGCAGCCCCGGACTAGCGGGAGTCAATGAGCAGTTCTTC; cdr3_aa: CASSPGLAGVNEQFF
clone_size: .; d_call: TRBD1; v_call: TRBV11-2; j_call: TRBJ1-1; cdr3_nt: TGTGCCAGCAGCGCAGGGGACAGGGGTGTAACTGAAGCTTTCTTT; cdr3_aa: CASSAGDRGVTEAFF
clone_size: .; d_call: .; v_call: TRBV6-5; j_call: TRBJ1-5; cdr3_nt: TGTGCCAGTGGGCGGAGGGGCAATCAGCCCCAGCATTTT; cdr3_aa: CASGRRGNQPQHF
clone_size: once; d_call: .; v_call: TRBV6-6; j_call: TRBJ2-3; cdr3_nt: TGTGCCAGTAATTTGGGAGACTCTAGCACAGATACGCAGTATTTT; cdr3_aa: CASNLGDSSTDTQYF
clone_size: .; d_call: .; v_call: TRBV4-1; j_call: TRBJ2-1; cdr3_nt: TGCGCCAGCAGCCAAGTCAGCGAACCCTACAATGAGCAGTTCTTC; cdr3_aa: CASSQVSEPYNEQFF
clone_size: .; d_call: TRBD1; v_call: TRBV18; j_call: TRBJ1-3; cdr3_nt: TGTGCCAGCTCACCAAAGACAGGGCACTCTGGAAACACCATATATTTT; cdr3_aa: CASSPKTGHSGNTIYF
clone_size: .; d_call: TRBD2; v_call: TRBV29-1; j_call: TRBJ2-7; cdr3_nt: TGCAGCGTCGCACTTCGGGGGAGGGAATCCTACGAGCAGTACTTC; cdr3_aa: CSVALRGRESYEQYF
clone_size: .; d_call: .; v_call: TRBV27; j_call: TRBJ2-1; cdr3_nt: TGTGCCAGCAGTCGGGGCAATGAGCAGTTCTTC; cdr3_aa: CASSRGNEQFF
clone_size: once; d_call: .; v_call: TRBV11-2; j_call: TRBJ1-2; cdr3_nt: TGTGCCAGCAGCTTAGTTGCAGGGTTTGCGAACTATGGCTACACCTTC; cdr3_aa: CASSLVAGFANYGYTF
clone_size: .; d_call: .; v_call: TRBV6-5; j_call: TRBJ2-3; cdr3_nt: TGTGCCAGCCGTTACGGAGGGGCAGGGAGCACAGATACGCAGTATTTT; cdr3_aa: CASRYGGAGSTDTQYF
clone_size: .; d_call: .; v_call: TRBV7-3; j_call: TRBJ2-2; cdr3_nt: TGTGCCAGCAGCTTAGTACTCGGGGAGCTGTTTTTT; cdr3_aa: CASSLVLGELFF
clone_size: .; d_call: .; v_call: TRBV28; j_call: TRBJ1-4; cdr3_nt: TGTGCCAGCAGCGCCTATGTGGGGACGGAAGAAAAACTGTTTTTT; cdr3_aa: CASSAYVGTEEKLFF
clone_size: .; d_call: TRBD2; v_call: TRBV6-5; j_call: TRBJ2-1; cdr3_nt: TGTGCCAGCAGTTTCGGGGGGGCGGATGAGCAGTTCTTC; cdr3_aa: CASSFGGADEQFF
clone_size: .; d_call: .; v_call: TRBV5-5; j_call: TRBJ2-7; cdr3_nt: TGTGCCAGCACGGCAGGTGGGGTCGGGGAGCAGTACTTC; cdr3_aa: CASTAGGVGEQYF
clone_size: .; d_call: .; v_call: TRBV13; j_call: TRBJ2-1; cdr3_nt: TGTGCCAGCAGCTCCCGAAATGGAGAGCTAAGCTCCTACAATGAGCAGTTCTTC; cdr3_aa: CASSSRNGELSSYNEQFF
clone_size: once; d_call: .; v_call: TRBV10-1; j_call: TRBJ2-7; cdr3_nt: TGCGCCAGCAGTGAGTCGCGGTGGGGCGAGCAGTACTTC; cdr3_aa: CASSESRWGEQYF
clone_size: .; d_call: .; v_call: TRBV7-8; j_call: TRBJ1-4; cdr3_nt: TGTGCCAGCAGCTTAGTTGTCCGTAGGGTAGGGGCTGAAAAACTGTTTTTT; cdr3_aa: CASSLVVRRVGAEKLFF
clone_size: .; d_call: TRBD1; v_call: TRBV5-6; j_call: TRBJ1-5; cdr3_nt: TGTGCCAGCAGCTTGCAACAGGGGCCCTTCAATCAGCCCCAGCATTTT; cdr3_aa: CASSLQQGPFNQPQHF
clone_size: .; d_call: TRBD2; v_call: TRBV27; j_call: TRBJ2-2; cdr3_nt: TGTGCCAGCAGTTTAATGGGGCGGGAGAAGGTCACCGGGGAGCTGTTTTTT; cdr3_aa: CASSLMGREKVTGELFF
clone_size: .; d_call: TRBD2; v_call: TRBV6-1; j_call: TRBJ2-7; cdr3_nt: TGTGCCAGCAGGGCAAGGACTAGCGGGAGTAACGAGCAGTACTTC; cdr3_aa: CASRARTSGSNEQYF
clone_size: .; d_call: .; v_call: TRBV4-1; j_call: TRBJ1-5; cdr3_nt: TGCGCCAGCAGCCAAGACAGGAGCAATCAGCCCCAGCATTTT; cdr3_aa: CASSQDRSNQPQHF
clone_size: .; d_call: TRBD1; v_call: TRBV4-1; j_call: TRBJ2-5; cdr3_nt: TGCGCCAGCAGCCCGGGGACAGCCGGAGAGACCCAGTACTTC; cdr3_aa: CASSPGTAGETQYF
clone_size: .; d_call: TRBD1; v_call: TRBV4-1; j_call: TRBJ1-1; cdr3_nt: TGCGCCAGCAGCCAGGACAGGGGAGGAGCTGAAGCTTTCTTT; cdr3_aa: CASSQDRGGAEAFF